This T cell receptor (beta chain) was identified in a study of T cell repertoires in cytomegalovirus infection. Study summary: CMV epitopes that were recently identified and HLA-C-restricted were used alongside well-studied HLA-B-restricted ones. Study-wide findings and caveats: Ex vivo, HLA-C-restricted CMV-specific TCR beta clonotypes prevailed over the rest of the response.

Germline V gene data show CDR1 as MNHEY and CDR2 as SVGAGI. The CDR3 totals 13 residues. The V gene lost 0 bases and the J gene lost 5 bases, with 8 bases spanning the gap. This clonotype was counted only a few times. Its specificity is unknown. MiXCR, applied by TCRdb to the reads, yields one record per CDR3 protein. The sample lists about 830,000 distinct CDR3 sequences; about 33% were seen once. Source: cultured CD8+ T cells from PBMCs, taken from culture after CMV antigen stimulation. This sequence was found in a human donor in good health (CMV status not recorded). Some clones in this sample may be carry-over from other donors' samples. The chain employs TRBV6-5 and TRBJ2-7, with unresolved D. CDR3 protein: CASSYSPRNEQYF. The CDR3 nucleotides are TGTGCCAGCAGTTACTCACCACGGAACGAGCAGTACTTC.